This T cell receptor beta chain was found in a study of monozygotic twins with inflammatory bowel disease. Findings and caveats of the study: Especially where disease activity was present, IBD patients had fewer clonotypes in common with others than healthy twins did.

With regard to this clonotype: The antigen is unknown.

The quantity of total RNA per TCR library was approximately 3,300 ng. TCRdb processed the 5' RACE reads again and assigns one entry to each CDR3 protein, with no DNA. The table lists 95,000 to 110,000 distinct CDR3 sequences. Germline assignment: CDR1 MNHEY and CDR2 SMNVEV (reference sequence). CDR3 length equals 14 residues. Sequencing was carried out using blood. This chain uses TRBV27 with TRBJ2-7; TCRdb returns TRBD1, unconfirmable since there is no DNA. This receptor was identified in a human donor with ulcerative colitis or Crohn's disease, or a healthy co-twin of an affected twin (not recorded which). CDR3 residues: CASSTLGQVYEQYF.